This T cell receptor gamma chain was recorded in a study of gamma delta lymphoproliferative disorders and STAT genes. This clone is labeled as medium-sized. Its antigen remains unknown. TCRdb reprocessed the multiplex PCR reads through CATT. The sample has just under 2,500 gamma-chain clones; 9% to 12% are singletons. Study-level results: Apart from two gamma clonotypes, major patient clonotypes were public.

PBMCs from patients and controls supplied the genomic DNA for sequencing. This CDR3 contains 13 residues. Germline CDR1 and CDR2: EGSNGY and YDSYNSKV. Trimming took 0 bases from V and 7 from J; bases not matched to a gene: 6. The chain joins TRGV2 to TRGJ1 or TRGJ2. The J gene, absent from TCRdb, was called here by matching the DNA to germline. Source material: blood. The TCR originated in a human donor in good health. The CDR3 sequence: CATWDGPGYKKLF. CDR3 nucleotides: TGTGCCACCTGGGACGGGCCTGGGTATAAGAAACTCTTT.